This T cell receptor (beta chain) emerged from a study of T cells in Graves' hyperthyroidism and ophthalmopathy. Study details: Specimen type is peripheral blood, collected at initial diagnosis prior to any treatment. Study-level results: Before onset, ophthalmopathy was predicted by the model a median about six months earlier.

The CDR3 spans 15 residues. Looked up from germline, CDR1 is KGHDR and CDR2 is SFDVKD. Comment on this clonotype: Its cognate antigen is unknown.

Researchers amplified the TCR beta CDR3 regions from RNA transcripts. Initially, a first-round RT-PCR of the TCR CDR3 employed the HTBI primer set. TCRdb ran MiXCR on the multiplex PCR reads and lists one entry per CDR3 protein. The data show 700,000 to 950,000 distinct CDR3 sequences, around 40% seen once. Graves' hyperthyroidism was deemed stable absent ophthalmopathy progression within 18 months. Out of over 7.5 ml of fresh peripheral blood came the PBMCs. This sequence was found in a woman aged 40 to 50 with Graves' hyperthyroidism. V usage is TRBV24-1 and J usage is TRBJ2-5; D call uncertain. The DNA end lines up better with TRBJ2-1; the J call may be wrong. What was sequenced was blood. This CDR3 reads CATALGTALYNEQFF. The CDR3 DNA reads as TGTGCCACCGCCCTTGGAACAGCCCTATACAATGAGCAGTTCTTC.